One and the same sample provided the 25 T cell receptor beta chains below, sequenced in a study of cytomegalovirus exposure and HLA in healthy donors. Only in-frame clones appear in the TCRdb table, and some are missing; sequencing was by immunoSEQ multiplex PCR. The data contain about 130,000 clones, approximately 91% of them singletons. Sequencing was carried out using PBMCs. The receptor set was obtained from a woman aged 18-35 years in good health and CMV-seronegative.

The chain carries TRBV6-1 and TRBJ2-1; the D gene is possibly TRBD1 (6 bases). Trimming stripped 5 bases from V and 0 bases from J, with 8 bases between. The CDR3 covers 14 residues. Germline V gene lookup returns CDR1 MNHNS and CDR2 SASEGT. The CDR3: CASSWDTSYNEQFF. The CDR3 bases are TGTGCCAGCAGTTGGGACACCTCCTACAATGAGCAGTTCTTC.

The chain recombines TRBV19 with TRBJ1-1, with TRBD1 matching 10 bases. There are 15 residues in the CDR3. Trimming took 5 bases from V and 5 from J; bases not matched to a gene: 8. Germline CDR1 reads LNHDA; CDR2 reads SQIVND (reference sequence). CDR3 region: CASSEETGGWTEAFF. The CDR3 DNA sequence: TGTGCCAGTAGTGAAGAGACAGGGGGCTGGACTGAAGCTTTCTTT.

The chain employs TRBV10-3 and TRBJ2-7, with D tentatively TRBD1 (5 bases). The CDR3 spans 13 residues. Germline V gene sequence: CDR1 ENHRY, CDR2 SYGVKD. V lost 0 bases and J lost 5, with 8 bases in between. The CDR3 spells CAISESGADEQYF. CDR3 nucleotides: TGTGCCATCAGTGAGTCTGGGGCCGACGAGCAGTACTTC.

V usage is TRBV7-9 and J usage is TRBJ2-1; 9 positions match TRBD2. Unmatched junction bases numbered 10, after V lost 5 bases and J lost 8 bases. The CDR3 consists of 15 residues. Germline lookup yields CDR1 SEHNR and CDR2 FQNEAQ (reference sequence). CDR3 nucleotide sequence: TGTGCCAGCAGCCCCTCCAGCGGGAGGACACATGAGCAGTTCTTC. Protein product: CASSPSSGRTHEQFF.

The gene calls are TRBV11-2 and TRBJ1-1; D possibly corresponds to TRBD1 (5 bases). The V and J ends lost 1 base and 5 bases respectively, with 11 bases between them. In germline, CDR1 is SGHAT, CDR2 FQNNGV. The CDR3 runs to 14 residues. The CDR3 DNA is TGTGCCAGCAGCTTAGGTCAGGGATCAACTGAAGCTTTCTTT. This codes for CASSLGQGSTEAFF.

V and J are TRBV28 and TRBJ2-5, with TRBD2 identical over 10 bases. CDR1 MDHEN and CDR2 SYDVKM come from the germline V gene. With V trimmed by 7 bases and J by 2 bases, 10 bases remained unmatched. The CDR3 is made up of 16 amino acids. Here the CDR3 DNA reads TGTGCCAGCACCTTGGGAGGAGCGGGGGGGCAAGAGACCCAGTACTTC. Its translation is CASTLGGAGGQETQYF.

J is TRBJ1-3 and V is TRBV5-6, with D unclear. V was shortened by 6 bases and J by 4 bases, with 23 bases between the two germline ends. Germline loops: CDR1 SGHDT, CDR2 YYEEEE. The CDR3 length is 17 residues. The CDR3 DNA is TGTGCCAGCACTTTCCTTTCGACCGGACTCTCCGGAAACACCATATATTTT. This gives the protein CASTFLSTGLSGNTIYF.

The genes are TRBV5-1 and TRBJ2-2, with D possibly being TRBD1 (6 bases). CDR1 is SGHRS, CDR2 YFSETQ, per germline. V lost 6 bases and J 4 bases, leaving 19 bases between the germline ends. The length of the CDR3 is 16 residues. CDR3 bases: TGCGCCAGCACCCCCGAGGGGGTTCTGGGCACCGGGGAGCTGTTTTTT. Encoded protein: CASTPEGVLGTGELFF.

This chain joins TRBV6-6 and TRBJ2-5; D not certain. Germline V gives CDR1 MNHNY, CDR2 SVGAGI (reference sequence). The ends were cut back, 6 bases at V and 4 bases at J, with 15 bases in the middle. This CDR3 spans 14 amino acids. This chain's CDR3 is CASRIRIFGETQYF. CDR3 nucleotides: TGTGCCAGCAGGATCAGGATATTCGGAGAGACCCAGTACTTC.

The rearrangement joins TRBV5-6 to TRBJ2-3, with 9 bases identical to TRBD2. CDR3 size: 16 residues. Germline lookup yields CDR1 SGHDT and CDR2 YYEEEE. V lost 1 base, J lost 2 bases, and 5 bases stayed unmatched. The CDR3 coding sequence is TGTGCCAGCAGCTTGCCGTCTAGCGGGACCACAGATACGCAGTATTTT. It yields the protein CASSLPSSGTTDTQYF.

The chain employs TRBV5-1 and TRBJ2-3; 8 positions match TRBD2. V lost 0 bases and J lost 0; bases outside the gene matches: 0. Germline loops: CDR1 SGHRS, CDR2 YFSETQ. This CDR3 is 15 amino acids long. The CDR3: CASSLVAGSTDTQYF. CDR3 in DNA: TGCGCCAGCAGCTTGGTAGCGGGAAGCACAGATACGCAGTATTTT.

V usage is TRBV2 and J usage is TRBJ1-1; D remains ambiguous. The CDR3 has 13 residues. Trimming stripped 3 bases from V and 2 bases from J, with 7 bases between. Germline lookup yields CDR1 SNHLY and CDR2 FYNNEI. CDR3 sequence reads: CASSDESNTEAFF. As DNA, the CDR3 is TGTGCCAGCAGTGACGAGAGTAACACTGAAGCTTTCTTT. The full variable domain, completed using reference TRBV2 and TRBJ1-1, is EPEVTQTPSHQVTQMGQEVILRCVPISNHLYFYWYRQILGQKVEFLVSFYNNEISEKSEIFDDQFSVERPDGSNFTLKIRSTKLEDSAMYFCASSDESNTEAFFGQGTRLTVV.

Points on this clone: The sample carries other DNA sequences with the same CDR3. The chain uses TRBV5-1 and TRBJ2-1; TRBD2 matches 11 bases. The V and J ends lost 3 bases and 3 bases, in that order; junction bases with no gene match: 2. Germline-derived CDR1 and CDR2 are SGHRS and YFSETQ. The CDR3 length is 15 residues. CDR3 protein: CASSSTSGSYNEQFF. Here the CDR3 DNA reads TGCGCCAGCAGCTCCACTAGCGGGAGCTACAATGAGCAGTTCTTC.

V usage is TRBV4-1 and J usage is TRBJ1-2, with D uncertain. The germline V and J ends were trimmed by 4 bases and 3 bases, with 21 bases remaining between them. Per germline, CDR1 MGHRA and CDR2 YSYEKL. The CDR3 contains 17 residues. As DNA, the CDR3 is TGCGCCAGCAGCCCCCATGGATTAACCGTAGCCGACTATGGCTACACCTTC. It translates to CASSPHGLTVADYGYTF.

This chain links TRBV28 with TRBJ1-1; possible D gene TRBD1, 5 bases. The V end lost 4 bases, the J end lost 1 base, and 10 bases lay between the germline ends. The germline V gene encodes CDR1 MDHEN and CDR2 SYDVKM. This CDR3 has 14 amino acids. The CDR3 nucleotides are TGTGCCAGCAGTTCCATGGGGGGGAACACTGAAGCTTTCTTT. Amino acids: CASSSMGGNTEAFF. The whole variable domain, filled in from reference TRBV28 and TRBJ1-1, reads DVKVTQSSRYLVKRTGEKVFLECVQDMDHENMFWYRQDPGLGLRLIYFSYDVKMKEKGDIPEGYSVSREKKERFSLILESASTNQTSMYLCASSSMGGNTEAFFGQGTRLTVV.

This chain joins TRBV5-4 and TRBJ2-3; 10 bases match TRBD2. In germline, CDR1 is SGHNT, CDR2 YYREEE (reference sequence). The CDR3 length is 13 residues. CDR3 residues: CASGTSVVDTQYF. The CDR3 DNA reads as TGTGCATCCGGGACTAGCGTAGTGGATACGCAGTATTTT.

The genes are TRBV15 and TRBJ2-4, with D perhaps TRBD1 (5 bases). Trimming took 1 base from V and 0 from J, leaving 16 bases between them. Looked up from germline, CDR1 is LNHNV and CDR2 is YYDKDF (reference sequence). This CDR3 region has 18 residues. The CDR3 is CATSRVLVTALAKNIQYF. CDR3 sequence (DNA): TGTGCCACCAGCAGAGTGTTGGTGACAGCACTAGCCAAAAACATTCAGTACTTC.

The CDR3 nucleotides read TGTGCCAGTAGTCCAGGGGGGAATTGGGAGACCCAGTACTTC. As protein: CASSPGGNWETQYF. The genes are TRBV19 and TRBJ2-5, with D possibly TRBD1 on 7 matching bases. CDR3 size: 14 residues. V dropped 5 bases and J dropped 5 bases, with 15 bases sitting between them. Looked up from germline, CDR1 is LNHDA and CDR2 is SQIVND (reference sequence).

The V gene is TRBV5-5, the J gene TRBJ1-4; D is ambiguous. The V and J ends lost 2 bases and 7 bases respectively, with 9 bases between them. The length of the CDR3 is 13 residues. Looked up from germline, CDR1 is SGHKS and CDR2 is YYEKEE (reference sequence). Written as DNA, the CDR3 is TGTGCCAGCAGCTTCGCTCCCGGTGAAAAACTGTTTTTT. It is translated as CASSFAPGEKLFF.

The chain carries TRBV7-9 and TRBJ2-5, with D perhaps matching TRBD1 (5 bases). The V gene's germline CDR1 is SEHNR and CDR2 FQNEAQ (reference sequence). The V end was cut by 3 bases, the J end by 2 bases, with 10 bases between. This CDR3 contains 14 residues. The CDR3 sequence is CASSFGQGQETQYF. The CDR3 DNA sequence: TGTGCCAGCAGCTTTGGGCAGGGTCAAGAGACCCAGTACTTC.

This clone came up once. This chain links TRBV27 with TRBJ2-1, with 7 bases aligning to TRBD2. V trimming: 7 bases; J trimming: 13 bases; junction bases outside the gene matches: 7. Germline lookup yields CDR1 MNHEY and CDR2 SMNVEV (reference sequence). The CDR3 runs 11 residues. This chain's CDR3 is CASINGGSQFF. CDR3 in DNA: TGTGCCAGCATCAACGGCGGGAGCCAGTTCTTC.

The chain couples TRBV28 to TRBJ1-5, with 7 bases that match TRBD1. V shed 6 bases, J shed 5 bases, and the junction held 10 bases outside the gene matches. Germline V gene data show CDR1 as MDHEN and CDR2 as SYDVKM. The CDR3 totals 15 residues. The CDR3 DNA sequence: TGTGCCAGCAGGGGCGAGGGACAGTATTATCAGCCCCAGCATTTT. Its translation: CASRGEGQYYQPQHF.

The chain recombines TRBV7-2 with TRBJ2-5; weak D call: TRBD1 (6 bases). The CDR3 spans 15 residues. Per germline, CDR1 SGHTA and CDR2 FQGNSA. The germline V and J ends were trimmed by 0 bases and 3 bases, with 11 bases remaining between them. Written as DNA, the CDR3 is TGTGCCAGCAGCTTAGCGGGGGCAGCTGAAGAGACCCAGTACTTC. It translates to CASSLAGAAEETQYF.

This rearrangement joins TRBV2 to TRBJ2-1; tentative D call: TRBD2 (6 bases). V gave up 1 base and J gave up 6 bases, with 7 bases separating them. The V gene's germline CDR1 is SNHLY and CDR2 FYNNEI. The length of the CDR3 is 13 residues. DNA for the CDR3: TGTGCCAGCAGTGAAGACGGGGGCAATGAGCAGTTCTTC. It is translated as CASSEDGGNEQFF. Full variable domain (remainder filled in from reference TRBV2 and TRBJ2-1): EPEVTQTPSHQVTQMGQEVILRCVPISNHLYFYWYRQILGQKVEFLVSFYNNEISEKSEIFDDQFSVERPDGSNFTLKIRSTKLEDSAMYFCASSEDGGNEQFFGPGTRLTVL.

The chain is built from TRBV4-1 and TRBJ2-7; 16 bases align to TRBD2. J was trimmed by 0 bases and V by 5 bases; bases with no gene match: 4. The CDR3 is 17 amino acids. CDR1 and CDR2 (germline): MGHRA, YSYEKL. CDR3 amino acids: CASSEGLAGGLSYEQYF. The CDR3 nucleotides are TGCGCCAGCAGCGAGGGACTAGCGGGAGGGCTCTCCTACGAGCAGTACTTC.